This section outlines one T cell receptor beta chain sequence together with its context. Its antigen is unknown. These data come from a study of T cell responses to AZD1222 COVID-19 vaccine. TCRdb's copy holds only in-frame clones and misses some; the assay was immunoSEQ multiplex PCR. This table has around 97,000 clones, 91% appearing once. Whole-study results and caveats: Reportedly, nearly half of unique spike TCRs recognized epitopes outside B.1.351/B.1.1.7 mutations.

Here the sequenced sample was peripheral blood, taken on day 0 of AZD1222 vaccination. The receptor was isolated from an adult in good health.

The CDR3 nucleotides are TGCGCCAGCAGCTTGGTAGGACCCCAGGACACTGAAGCTTTCTTT. It translates to CASSLVGPQDTEAFF. This chain connects TRBV5-1 to TRBJ1-1; D is uncertain. Between the trimmed V and J ends, which lost 0 bases and 3 bases, there was a span of 12 bases. Germline assignment: CDR1 SGHRS and CDR2 YFSETQ. The CDR3 has 15 residues. Drawing the rest from reference TRBV5-1 and TRBJ1-1, the complete variable domain is KAGVTQTPRYLIKTRGQQVTLSCSPISGHRSVSWYQQTPGQGLQFLFEYFSETQRNKGNFPGRFSGRQFSNSRSEMNVSTLELGDSALYLCASSLVGPQDTEAFFGQGTRLTVV.